This T cell receptor (beta chain) was retrieved from a study of cytomegalovirus exposure and HLA in healthy donors. The wider study: A preliminary data release comprised tens of millions of unique TCRs obtained from HLA-typed donors. General study findings and limits: Sequences of the TCR beta chain were said to predict the HLA-A and HLA-B alleles of most subjects accurately.

Germline loops: CDR1 MNHNS, CDR2 SASEGT. The CDR3 sequence is 14 residues long. V lost 11 bases and J 0 bases, leaving 11 bases between the germline ends. As for this clone: Antigen: not known.

In the PCR, 60 Vbeta and 13 Jbeta primers were used. Clones were read by immunoSEQ multiplex PCR, and TCRdb kept only the in-frame ones, dropping some. Of about 120,000 clones detected, more than 60% appear once; the ten largest clones hold 9% to 10%. V is TRBV6-1 and J is TRBJ2-6; D is perhaps TRBD1 (5 bases). The receptor was isolated from a man aged 40-49 years in good health and CMV-seropositive. The sequencing sample was made of PBMCs. The CDR3 loop reads CASLDTSGANVLTF. The CDR3, as DNA: TGTGCCTCCCTGGACACCTCTGGGGCCAACGTCCTGACTTTC.